The rows below give T cell receptor beta chains drawn from one sample of a study of T cell responses to AZD1222 COVID-19 vaccine. Generated by immunoSEQ multiplex PCR, the TCRdb table keeps only in-frame clones and is missing some. The sample gives 110,000 to 150,000 clones, roughly 93% of which show up once; less than 15% is in the top ten. The input for sequencing was peripheral blood, taken after recovery from COVID-19. These receptors all stem from an adult who had recovered from COVID-19. CDR3s include the opening cysteine and the closing phenylalanine or tryptophan. D genes are given only for firm matches. Some rows have no size entry. The others give once, few or many, or a class for an expanded clone.

v_gene	abundance	j_gene	d_gene	CDR3aa	CDR3nt
TRBV10-2	NA	TRBJ2-2	NA	CASSDTAAGELFF	TGCGCCAGCAGTGACACCGCCGCCGGGGAGCTGTTTTTT
TRBV3-1/TRBV3-2	NA	TRBJ2-7	TRBD1	CASSRTGDYYEQYF	TGTGCCAGCAGCCGGACAGGCGACTACTACGAGCAGTACTTC
TRBV19	NA	TRBJ1-1	NA	CASSMRVTEAFF	TGTGCCAGTAGTATGCGGGTCACTGAAGCTTTCTTT
TRBV5-1	NA	TRBJ2-3	TRBD2	CASSHGTSGRVNTQYF	TGCGCCAGCAGCCACGGGACTAGCGGGAGGGTTAATACGCAGTATTTT
TRBV28	NA	TRBJ2-7	NA	CASSVQGEQYF	TGTGCCAGCAGTGTGCAAGGAGAGCAGTACTTC
TRBV5-6	NA	TRBJ2-7	TRBD2	CASSALGGGWEQYF	TGTGCCAGCAGCGCGCTAGGCGGGGGGTGGGAGCAGTACTTC
TRBV3-1/TRBV3-2	NA	TRBJ2-7	TRBD2	CASSISGGPDYEQYF	TGTGCCAGCAGCATATCGGGAGGGCCAGACTACGAGCAGTACTTC
TRBV29-1	NA	TRBJ2-7	NA	CSVEGLPGGEQYF	TGCAGCGTTGAAGGACTACCAGGTGGCGAGCAGTACTTC
TRBV19	NA	TRBJ2-1	TRBD2	CASTPTSGKYEQFF	TGTGCCAGTACTCCGACTAGCGGGAAATATGAGCAGTTCTTC
TRBV28	once	TRBJ1-2	NA	CASSSPVVGNYGYTF	TGTGCCAGCAGTTCCCCGGTTGTCGGGAATTATGGCTACACCTTC
TRBV5-6	NA	TRBJ1-4	TRBD1	CASSFYRGHATNEKLFF	TGTGCCAGCAGCTTCTACAGGGGGCACGCAACTAATGAAAAACTGTTTTTT
TRBV6-5	once	TRBJ2-5	NA	CASSSDVYQETQYF	TGTGCCAGCAGTTCGGACGTATACCAAGAGACCCAGTACTTC
TRBV28	NA	TRBJ2-5	TRBD2	CASSLYAGGPGTQETQYF	TGTGCCAGCAGTTTGTACGCGGGAGGGCCGGGGACACAAGAGACCCAGTACTTC
TRBV28	once	TRBJ1-1	NA	CASEGAAEGDTEAFF	TGTGCCAGCGAAGGGGCAGCGGAGGGGGACACTGAAGCTTTCTTT
TRBV5-5	NA	TRBJ1-4	NA	CASRWTETNEKLFF	TGTGCCAGCAGGTGGACGGAGACTAATGAAAAACTGTTTTTT
TRBV9	once	TRBJ2-7	TRBD2	CASSEGSGSGYEQYF	TGTGCCAGCAGCGAGGGGAGCGGGAGTGGGTACGAGCAGTACTTC
TRBV10-2	once	TRBJ2-4	NA	CASRAGRNIQYF	TGCGCCAGCAGGGCCGGGAGAAACATTCAGTACTTC
TRBV6-1	NA	TRBJ2-1	NA	CASSEGRNEQFF	TGTGCCAGCAGTGAAGGACGCAATGAGCAGTTCTTC
TRBV11-2	NA	TRBJ1-2	NA	CASSLDLPPMQAHGYTF	TGTGCCAGCAGCTTAGACCTCCCCCCCATGCAGGCCCATGGCTACACCTTC
TRBV6-5	NA	TRBJ1-1	TRBD1	CASSYRGRGVETEAFF	TGTGCCAGCAGTTACCGTGGCAGGGGGGTAGAGACTGAAGCTTTCTTT
TRBV28	NA	TRBJ1-6	NA	CASSSGQAHSPLHF	TGTGCCAGCAGTTCGGGGCAGGCACATTCACCCCTCCACTTT
TRBV9	once	TRBJ2-3	NA	CASSPGAGYSSTDTQYF	TGTGCCAGCAGCCCCGGGGCAGGGTATTCTAGCACAGATACGCAGTATTTT
TRBV30	NA	TRBJ2-5	NA	CAWRPGNAIETQYF	TGTGCCTGGAGACCCGGGAATGCAATCGAGACCCAGTACTTC
TRBV13	NA	TRBJ2-2	NA	CASSKGTFSTGELFF	TGTGCCAGCAGCAAAGGGACTTTTTCCACCGGGGAGCTGTTTTTT
TRBV14	NA	TRBJ2-7	TRBD1	CASSKTGYEQYF	TGTGCCAGCAGCAAGACAGGGTACGAGCAGTACTTC
TRBV27	NA	TRBJ2-7	NA	CAIGEAGGEQYF	TGTGCCATTGGGGAGGCAGGGGGCGAGCAGTACTTC
TRBV28	NA	TRBJ1-6	TRBD1	CASSLRTGTYSPLHF	TGTGCCAGCAGTTTACGGACAGGGACATATTCACCCCTCCACTTT
TRBV14	once	TRBJ2-6	NA	CASSPTHRGASGANVLTF	TGTGCCAGCAGCCCAACACATAGGGGCGCCTCTGGGGCCAACGTCCTGACTTTC
TRBV27	NA	TRBJ2-1	TRBD2	CASSPGTSGSSYNEQFF	TGTGCCAGCAGTCCAGGGACTAGCGGGAGCTCCTACAATGAGCAGTTCTTC
TRBV2	NA	TRBJ2-1	TRBD2	CASLLAGWGNEQFF	TGTGCCAGCCTGCTAGCGGGATGGGGGAATGAGCAGTTCTTC
TRBV7-3	NA	TRBJ2-7	TRBD2	CASSLGGIYEQYF	TGTGCCAGCAGCTTGGGGGGGATCTACGAGCAGTACTTC
TRBV27	NA	TRBJ2-5	NA	CASRGQETQYF	TGTGCCAGCAGGGGTCAAGAGACCCAGTACTTC
TRBV10-3	NA	TRBJ1-2	NA	CAITATANYGYTF	TGTGCCATCACTGCGACAGCTAACTATGGCTACACCTTC
TRBV28	once	TRBJ2-3	NA	CASSGPDRQTDTQYF	TGTGCCAGCAGTGGTCCCGACAGGCAGACAGATACGCAGTATTTT
TRBV13	NA	TRBJ2-1	TRBD1	CASSHRQGANNEQFF	TGTGCCAGCAGCCACAGGCAGGGGGCAAACAATGAGCAGTTCTTC
TRBV3-1/TRBV3-2	once	TRBJ1-4	TRBD1	CASRGQGVDKLFF	TGTGCCAGCAGGGGACAGGGGGTAGATAAACTGTTTTTT
TRBV25-1	NA	TRBJ2-7	NA	CASGAPGSYEQYF	TGTGCCAGCGGAGCCCCGGGCTCCTACGAGCAGTACTTC
TRBV10-3	NA	TRBJ2-2	NA	CAISEANTGELFF	TGTGCCATCAGCGAAGCGAACACCGGGGAGCTGTTTTTT
TRBV19	NA	TRBJ2-7	NA	CASSLGFSWSYEQYF	TGTGCCAGTAGTTTGGGATTTAGCTGGAGCTACGAGCAGTACTTC
TRBV6-1	NA	TRBJ2-1	TRBD2	CASSELAGTTHYNEQFF	TGTGCCAGCAGTGAACTTGCGGGGACTACTCACTACAATGAGCAGTTCTTC
TRBV28	NA	TRBJ2-7	NA	CASSRDRRWYF	TGTGCCAGCAGCAGGGACCGGAGGTGGTACTTC
TRBV5-1	NA	TRBJ1-1	TRBD1	CASVSYLGTGDRIAFF	TGCGCCAGCGTAAGCTATCTGGGGACAGGGGACAGGATAGCTTTCTTT